This entry concerns a single T cell receptor (beta chain). This sample was taken from a study of blood T cell repertoires in COVID-19. The overall study: The United States, Italy and Spain provided the acute and convalescent COVID-19 samples. Nucleic acid was either cDNA or gDNA, and it came from T cells, B-cell-depleted T cells, or PBMCs.

Germline CDR1 reads MNHEY; CDR2 reads SMNVEV (reference sequence). The CDR3 runs 12 residues. The V end was cut by 3 bases, the J end by 5 bases, with 4 bases between. Original methodology: Scientists estimated how many nucleated cells there were by amplifying reference gene primers. Here immunoSEQ multiplex PCR was the method, and the copy in TCRdb shows in-frame clones only, minus some. V and J calls and clone size are given by that table; D and trimming were obtained from the DNA. The data contain about 140,000 clones, roughly 84% of them singletons. The sequence was obtained from a man between 60 and 75 years old with active or convalescent COVID-19. This chain links TRBV27 with TRBJ2-2; no firm D call. Sequenced: peripheral blood. The CDR3 nucleotides are TGTGCCAGCAGTTTTTATACCGGGGAGCTGTTTTTT. It specifies CASSFYTGELFF.